The 22 T cell receptor beta chains below were found in one sample sequenced in a study of blood T cell repertoires in COVID-19. The assay was immunoSEQ multiplex PCR, and TCRdb's table has in-frame clones only and misses some. The sample lists 400,000 or so clones, 70% to 90% occurring once. Material for sequencing was peripheral blood. Every receptor here comes from a man aged 18 to 29 with COVID-19, enrolled during active disease.

V is TRBV6-5 and J is TRBJ2-5; 7 nucleotides line up with TRBD1. The CDR3 contains 15 residues. V shed 6 bases and J 2 bases; nucleotides not matched to a gene: 9. The V gene's germline CDR1 is MNHEY and CDR2 SVGAGI. CDR3 in amino acids: CASSRNRQGQETQYF. In nucleotides, the CDR3 is TGTGCCAGCAGCCGAAATCGACAGGGTCAAGAGACCCAGTACTTC.

The rearrangement joins TRBV24-1 to TRBJ1-4; weak D call: TRBD1 (6 bases). There are 15 residues in the CDR3. V dropped 6 bases and J dropped 7 bases, with 17 bases sitting between them. CDR1 is KGHDR and CDR2 is SFDVKD in the germline V gene. As DNA, the CDR3 is TGTGCCACCAGTCCGGGGGGACACGGTGGTGAAAAACTGTTTTTT. This encodes CATSPGGHGGEKLFF.

The chain employs TRBV2 and TRBJ2-2, with TRBD2 matching over 7 bases. Trimming at V came to 8 bases and at J to 7 bases, leaving 7 bases not matched to a gene. Germline CDR1 reads SNHLY; CDR2 reads FYNNEI. The CDR3 spans 13 residues. The CDR3 reads CASQSLALGELFF. DNA of the CDR3: TGTGCCAGCCAATCACTAGCGCTCGGGGAGCTGTTTTTT.

This clone was seen a handful of times. The V and J genes are TRBV10-3 and TRBJ1-6, with 10 bases that match TRBD1. The CDR3 spans 14 residues. The J segment lost 9 bases and the V segment lost 6 bases, leaving 5 bases of the junction unmatched. Germline CDR1 and CDR2: ENHRY and SYGVKD. CDR3 in amino acids: CAIRVTGGASPLHF. CDR3 DNA: TGTGCCATCAGGGTGACAGGGGGCGCTTCACCCCTCCACTTT.

This clone turned up a few times. The V and J genes are TRBV2 and TRBJ1-5; D is unclear. This CDR3 spans 15 amino acids. Trimming shortened V by 1 base and J by 0 bases, and 7 bases separated the two germline ends. Germline values: CDR1 SNHLY, CDR2 FYNNEI. In DNA, the CDR3 is TGTGCCAGCAGTGAAGGGCAGTATAGCAATCAGCCCCAGCATTTT. Its translation is CASSEGQYSNQPQHF.

V gene TRBV7-3 combines with J gene TRBJ2-2; D might be TRBD2 (6 bases). Looked up from germline, CDR1 is SGHTA and CDR2 is FQGTGA. The CDR3 runs to 14 residues. The V end lost 5 bases, the J end lost 6 bases, and 13 bases lay between the germline ends. CDR3 in amino acids: CASSPSSVSGELFF. CDR3 bases: TGTGCCAGCAGCCCGTCTAGCGTCTCCGGGGAGCTGTTTTTT. The whole variable domain, remainder taken from reference TRBV7-3 and TRBJ2-2, is GAGVSQTPSNKVTEKGKYVELRCDPISGHTALYWYRQSLGQGPEFLIYFQGTGAADDSGLPNDRFFAVRPEGSVSTLKIQRTERGDSAVYLCASSPSSVSGELFFGEGSRLTVL.

This chain joins TRBV7-8 and TRBJ2-5; D gene unclear. Germline CDR1 is SGHVS and CDR2 is FQNEAQ. The CDR3 has 14 residues. The V end was cut by 1 base, the J end by 1 base, with 7 bases between. The CDR3 here is CASSLVAFQETQYF. The CDR3 DNA is TGTGCCAGCAGCTTAGTGGCATTCCAAGAGACCCAGTACTTC.

This clone occurred many times. The chain uses TRBV27 and TRBJ1-5, with 9 bases aligning to TRBD1. V dropped 4 bases and J dropped 1; count of bases not matched to a gene: 2. CDR1 is MNHEY, CDR2 SMNVEV, per germline (reference sequence). The CDR3 is 15 residues long. CDR3 loop: CASSYGQGSNQPQHF. The CDR3, as DNA: TGTGCCAGCAGTTACGGACAGGGGAGCAATCAGCCCCAGCATTTT.

This chain links TRBV5-1 with TRBJ1-6; TRBD1 might be the D (6 bases). Germline V lookup: CDR1 SGHRS, CDR2 YFSETQ. The V end was cut by 4 bases, the J end by 7 bases, with 12 bases between. There are 14 residues in the CDR3. This chain's CDR3 is CASSNGTPNSPLHF. Here the CDR3 DNA reads TGCGCCAGCAGCAACGGGACACCCAATTCACCCCTCCACTTT.

This sequence joins TRBV6-5 and TRBJ2-2; 7 bases match TRBD2. V was clipped by 6 bases and J by 3 bases; unmatched bases: 7. This CDR3 region has 15 residues. The germline gives CDR1 MNHEY, CDR2 SVGAGI. The CDR3 DNA sequence: TGTGCCAGCAGGGCCCAGGGAGGGGACACCGGGGAGCTGTTTTTT. As protein: CASRAQGGDTGELFF.

V and J are TRBV5-4 and TRBJ2-5; TRBD2 might be the D (5 bases). Trimming removed 3 bases from V and 1 base from J, with 10 bases in between. Germline lookup yields CDR1 SGHNT and CDR2 YYREEE (reference sequence). This CDR3 spans 14 amino acids. CDR3 sequence reads: CASSYQLGQETQYF. Written as DNA, the CDR3 is TGTGCCAGCAGCTACCAACTAGGCCAAGAGACCCAGTACTTC.

This clone was observed a few times. This chain joins TRBV19 and TRBJ1-2, with 8 bases fitting TRBD1. This CDR3 is built from 13 residues. V lost 7 bases and J lost 6; bases outside the gene matches: 7. CDR1 and CDR2 from the germline V gene are LNHDA and SQIVND (reference sequence). In DNA form, the CDR3 reads TGTGCCAGTACCCCACCGGACAGGGATGGCTACACCTTC. This translates into CASTPPDRDGYTF.

J is TRBJ1-5 and V is TRBV24-1; 11 nucleotides agree with TRBD1. This CDR3 has 14 residues. J lost 5 bases, V lost 9 bases, and 5 bases had no gene match. From germline, CDR1 is KGHDR and CDR2 SFDVKD. The CDR3 sequence: CATPADRGHQPQHF. As DNA, the CDR3 is TGTGCCACCCCGGCGGACAGGGGGCATCAGCCCCAGCATTTT.

The V gene is TRBV7-9, the J gene TRBJ1-5, with D tentatively TRBD1 (6 bases). Germline CDR1 is SEHNR and CDR2 is FQNEAQ (reference sequence). V was trimmed by 6 bases and J by 4 bases, leaving 10 bases between them. The CDR3 contains 13 residues. Written as DNA, the CDR3 is TGTGCCAGCAGTAGGGACACTAATCAGCCCCAGCATTTT. It codes for CASSRDTNQPQHF.

The sample holds one count of this clone. The V call is TRBV3-1 (or the pseudogene TRBV3-2), the J call TRBJ1-2; TRBD1 might be the D (6 bases). This CDR3 has 16 amino acids. V lost 0 bases to trimming and J lost 6 bases, with 17 bases between them. Germline V lookup: CDR1 LGHDT, CDR2 YNNKEL (reference sequence). CDR3 DNA: TGTGCCAGCAGCCAAGAGGGAGTTGGGGGGGCGAATGGCTACACCTTC. Translation: CASSQEGVGGANGYTF.

The chain uses TRBV5-5 and TRBJ1-3; D possibly corresponds to TRBD1 (6 bases). CDR3 length: 14 amino acids. Germline loops: CDR1 SGHKS, CDR2 YYEKEE (reference sequence). V lost 5 bases and J 0 bases, leaving 9 bases between the germline ends. Here the CDR3 DNA reads TGTGCCAGCAGAGGACAGAGCTCTGGAAACACCATATATTTT. It codes for CASRGQSSGNTIYF. Drawing the rest from reference TRBV5-5 and TRBJ1-3, the complete variable domain is DAGVTQSPTHLIKTRGQQVTLRCSPISGHKSVSWYQQVLGQGPQFIFQYYEKEERGRGNFPDRFSARQFPNYSSELNVNALLLGDSALYLCASRGQSSGNTIYFGEGSWLTVV.

The chain is built from TRBV7-9 and TRBJ2-1; maybe TRBD1 (5 bases). V was cut by 6 bases and J by 5 bases, with 17 bases left in between. From germline, CDR1 is SEHNR and CDR2 FQNEAQ (reference sequence). The CDR3 consists of 15 residues. The CDR3 coding sequence is TGTGCCAGCAGGTCGGTTGGGGCCGGTGACAATGAGCAGTTCTTC. Protein sequence: CASRSVGAGDNEQFF.

The table lists this clone with a count of one. This chain links TRBV18 with TRBJ2-1; D might be TRBD1 (6 bases). Germline CDR1 and CDR2: KGHSH and LQKENI. With 3 bases removed from V and 9 bases from J, the gap between germline ends came to 12 bases. The length of the CDR3 is 13 residues. The CDR3 loop is CASSPVTGGEQFF. CDR3 bases: TGTGCCAGCTCACCGGTGACAGGCGGTGAGCAGTTCTTC.

The V gene is TRBV7-2, the J gene TRBJ2-7; D unclear. V lost 1 base and J lost 6, with 10 bases in between. The CDR3 spans 13 residues. Germline CDR1 reads SGHTA; CDR2 reads FQGNSA. CDR3 loop: CASSLDRPSEQYF. DNA of the CDR3: TGTGCCAGCAGCTTAGACAGACCCTCCGAGCAGTACTTC.

The V and J genes are TRBV18 and TRBJ2-1; 8 nucleotides align to TRBD1. This CDR3 region has 17 residues. V shed 5 bases, J shed 4 bases, and the junction held 13 bases outside the gene matches. Germline CDR1 reads KGHSH; CDR2 reads LQKENI. CDR3 sequence reads: CASSSQLQGARYNEQFF. For the CDR3, the DNA is TGTGCCAGCTCATCCCAACTGCAGGGGGCCAGGTACAATGAGCAGTTCTTC.

The rearrangement uses TRBV12-5 and TRBJ2-1; possibly TRBD1 for D (6 bases). Germline assignment: CDR1 LGHNT and CDR2 FRNRAP. Trimming cost V 5 bases and J 4 bases, with 18 bases left between them. This CDR3 is 16 amino acids long. The CDR3, as DNA: TGTGCTAGTGGTGGCACCGGGACATTCTTATACAATGAGCAGTTCTTC. This codes for CASGGTGTFLYNEQFF. Supplemented by reference TRBV12-5 and TRBJ2-1, the full variable domain reads DARVTQTPRHKVTEMGQEVTMRCQPILGHNTVFWYRQTMMQGLELLAYFRNRAPLDDSGMPKDRFSAEMPDATLATLKIQPSEPRDSAVYFCASGGTGTFLYNEQFFGPGTRLTVL.

The V and J genes are TRBV6-5 and TRBJ2-3; 12 bases align to TRBD1. V lost 7 bases and J lost 4; bases outside the gene matches: 6. The CDR3 has 15 residues. Germline V gene lookup returns CDR1 MNHEY and CDR2 SVGAGI. CDR3 nucleotide sequence: TGTGCCAGCACATCGGGACAGGGGGCACCAGATACGCAGTATTTT. Protein sequence: CASTSGQGAPDTQYF.